Listed below are T cell receptor beta chains from one sample, sequenced in a study of CD8 T cells in Susac syndrome. From the immunoSEQ multiplex PCR reads, TCRdb called clonotypes with MiXCR, one entry per CDR3 protein. The repertoire includes under 150,000 distinct CDR3 sequences, around nine tenths of them detected once, and around 0.22% sits in the top ten. Material for sequencing was CD8+ T cells from PBMCs. These receptor sequences come from a human donor with multiple sclerosis. Both conserved end residues are part of each CDR3. Fields, in order: J gene, clone size, CDR3 length, V gene, D gene, CDR3 protein, CDR3 DNA. A D gene is named only where the DNA matches it firmly. Clone size, where shown, is once, few, many, or a class for clones that have expanded.

j_call: TRBJ1-2
clone_size: NA
cdr3_length: 15
v_call: TRBV7-9
d_call: NA
cdr3_aa: CASSEGMKANYGYTF
cdr3_nt: TGTGCCAGCTCCGAAGGAATGAAAGCTAACTATGGCTACACCTTC

j_call: TRBJ2-7
clone_size: NA
cdr3_length: 13
v_call: TRBV9
d_call: NA
cdr3_aa: CASSHGGGYEQYF
cdr3_nt: TGTGCCAGCAGCCACGGAGGGGGGTACGAGCAGTACTTC

j_call: TRBJ2-5
clone_size: NA
cdr3_length: 13
v_call: TRBV30
d_call: NA
cdr3_aa: CAWSVGQSETQYF
cdr3_nt: TGTGCCTGGAGTGTAGGCCAGAGTGAGACCCAGTACTTC

j_call: TRBJ2-6
clone_size: NA
cdr3_length: 13
v_call: TRBV6-5
d_call: NA
cdr3_aa: CASSYGGINVLTF
cdr3_nt: TGTGCCAGCAGTTACGGGGGGATCAACGTCCTGACTTTC

j_call: TRBJ1-1
clone_size: NA
cdr3_length: 13
v_call: TRBV6-2/TRBV6-3
d_call: TRBD1
cdr3_aa: CASSLDRAMEAFF
cdr3_nt: TGTGCCAGCAGCCTTGACAGGGCCATGGAAGCTTTCTTT

j_call: TRBJ2-1
clone_size: NA
cdr3_length: 15
v_call: TRBV27
d_call: NA
cdr3_aa: CASSLSPGAYNEQFF
cdr3_nt: TGTGCCAGCAGTTTATCTCCGGGTGCCTACAATGAGCAGTTCTTC

j_call: TRBJ2-7
clone_size: NA
cdr3_length: 15
v_call: TRBV4-3
d_call: TRBD2
cdr3_aa: CASSPFVGGNYEQYF
cdr3_nt: TGCGCCAGCAGCCCCTTTGTGGGGGGGAATTACGAGCAGTACTTC

j_call: TRBJ1-2
clone_size: few
cdr3_length: 14
v_call: TRBV5-1
d_call: NA
cdr3_aa: CASSLNRNRFGYTF
cdr3_nt: TGCGCCAGCAGCTTAAACAGGAACCGCTTTGGCTACACCTTC

j_call: TRBJ2-3
clone_size: NA
cdr3_length: 16
v_call: TRBV11-2
d_call: NA
cdr3_aa: CASSQTGNSVTDTQYF
cdr3_nt: TGTGCCAGCAGCCAGACAGGCAACAGCGTCACAGATACGCAGTATTTT

j_call: TRBJ1-4
clone_size: NA
cdr3_length: 13
v_call: TRBV27
d_call: TRBD1
cdr3_aa: CASSHRGGEKLFF
cdr3_nt: TGTGCCAGCAGTCACAGGGGTGGAGAAAAACTGTTTTTT

j_call: TRBJ2-7
clone_size: NA
cdr3_length: 11
v_call: TRBV12-3/TRBV12-4
d_call: NA
cdr3_aa: CASSLEAEQYF
cdr3_nt: TGTGCCAGCAGTCTAGAGGCCGAGCAGTACTTC

j_call: TRBJ1-1
clone_size: NA
cdr3_length: 13
v_call: TRBV20-1
d_call: NA
cdr3_aa: CSAEDVEGVEAFF
cdr3_nt: TGCAGTGCAGAGGACGTGGAGGGTGTTGAAGCTTTCTTT

j_call: TRBJ1-1
clone_size: NA
cdr3_length: 13
v_call: TRBV5-4
d_call: TRBD1
cdr3_aa: CASSQTGATEAFF
cdr3_nt: TGTGCCAGCAGCCAGACAGGGGCCACTGAAGCTTTCTTT

j_call: TRBJ2-2
clone_size: NA
cdr3_length: 12
v_call: TRBV29-1
d_call: NA
cdr3_aa: CSVVLNTGELFF
cdr3_nt: TGCAGCGTTGTGTTGAACACCGGGGAGCTGTTTTTT

j_call: TRBJ2-7
clone_size: NA
cdr3_length: 12
v_call: TRBV12-3/TRBV12-4
d_call: NA
cdr3_aa: CASSSLNGEQYF
cdr3_nt: TGTGCCAGCAGTTCCCTTAACGGCGAGCAGTACTTC

j_call: TRBJ1-4
clone_size: NA
cdr3_length: 12
v_call: TRBV7-9
d_call: NA
cdr3_aa: CASSAQNEKLFF
cdr3_nt: TGTGCCAGCAGCGCGCAGAATGAAAAACTGTTTTTT

j_call: TRBJ2-1
clone_size: NA
cdr3_length: 16
v_call: TRBV7-6
d_call: NA
cdr3_aa: CASSSPREGAYNEQFF
cdr3_nt: TGTGCCAGCAGCTCCCCAAGGGAAGGGGCCTACAATGAGCAGTTCTTC

j_call: TRBJ2-7
clone_size: NA
cdr3_length: 14
v_call: TRBV7-9
d_call: NA
cdr3_aa: CASSRINNNYEQYF
cdr3_nt: TGTGCCAGCAGCCGGATCAATAATAACTACGAGCAGTACTTC

j_call: TRBJ2-1
clone_size: NA
cdr3_length: 17
v_call: TRBV25-1
d_call: TRBD2
cdr3_aa: CASSEWSVGGGYNEQFF
cdr3_nt: TGTGCCAGCAGTGAATGGTCTGTGGGCGGGGGCTACAATGAGCAGTTCTTC

j_call: TRBJ1-1
clone_size: NA
cdr3_length: 14
v_call: TRBV4-2
d_call: NA
cdr3_aa: CASSQGVLNTEAFF
cdr3_nt: TGTGCCAGCAGCCAAGGAGTACTCAACACTGAAGCTTTCTTT

j_call: TRBJ2-7
clone_size: NA
cdr3_length: 14
v_call: TRBV13
d_call: NA
cdr3_aa: CASSPTLSGYEQYF
cdr3_nt: TGTGCCAGCAGCCCTACCCTCTCGGGTTACGAGCAGTACTTC

j_call: TRBJ2-1
clone_size: NA
cdr3_length: 15
v_call: TRBV9
d_call: TRBD1
cdr3_aa: CASSADRAGGHEQFF
cdr3_nt: TGTGCCAGCAGCGCCGACAGGGCGGGTGGCCATGAGCAGTTCTTC

j_call: TRBJ1-4
clone_size: NA
cdr3_length: 16
v_call: TRBV7-9
d_call: NA
cdr3_aa: CASSLSPGTGNEKLFF
cdr3_nt: TGTGCCAGCAGCTTAAGCCCGGGGACCGGTAATGAAAAACTGTTTTTT

j_call: TRBJ1-1
clone_size: NA
cdr3_length: 13
v_call: TRBV11-2
d_call: NA
cdr3_aa: CASSLGSFTEAFF
cdr3_nt: TGTGCCAGCAGCTTAGGCAGTTTCACTGAAGCTTTCTTT

j_call: TRBJ1-4
clone_size: NA
cdr3_length: 16
v_call: TRBV4-3
d_call: NA
cdr3_aa: CASSQERIFFNEKLFF
cdr3_nt: TGCGCCAGCAGCCAAGAACGGATCTTCTTTAATGAAAAACTGTTTTTT

j_call: TRBJ2-5
clone_size: NA
cdr3_length: 14
v_call: TRBV15
d_call: NA
cdr3_aa: CATTERAGRETQYF
cdr3_nt: TGTGCCACCACCGAAAGGGCAGGACGGGAGACCCAGTACTTC

j_call: TRBJ2-1
clone_size: few
cdr3_length: 13
v_call: TRBV27
d_call: NA
cdr3_aa: CASSLLSGNEQFF
cdr3_nt: TGTGCCAGCAGTTTACTTTCCGGCAATGAGCAGTTCTTC

j_call: TRBJ1-1
clone_size: NA
cdr3_length: 14
v_call: TRBV28
d_call: TRBD1
cdr3_aa: CASSWGQLNTEAFF
cdr3_nt: TGTGCCAGCAGTTGGGGACAGCTGAACACTGAAGCTTTCTTT

j_call: TRBJ1-2
clone_size: NA
cdr3_length: 17
v_call: TRBV27
d_call: NA
cdr3_aa: CASSLGPGTEANYGYTF
cdr3_nt: TGTGCCAGCAGTTTGGGACCCGGGACTGAAGCTAACTATGGCTACACCTTC

j_call: TRBJ2-1
clone_size: NA
cdr3_length: 16
v_call: TRBV4-1
d_call: TRBD2
cdr3_aa: CASSGTWREGYNEQFF
cdr3_nt: TGCGCCAGCAGCGGAACGTGGCGGGAGGGATACAATGAGCAGTTCTTC

j_call: TRBJ2-7
clone_size: NA
cdr3_length: 14
v_call: TRBV5-1
d_call: TRBD2
cdr3_aa: CASSLAGVSYEQYF
cdr3_nt: TGCGCCAGCAGCTTAGCGGGAGTCTCCTACGAGCAGTACTTC

j_call: TRBJ2-5
clone_size: once
cdr3_length: 16
v_call: TRBV19
d_call: TRBD1
cdr3_aa: CASSRGGITGQETQYF
cdr3_nt: TGTGCCAGTAGCAGAGGGGGCATAACAGGGCAAGAGACCCAGTACTTC

j_call: TRBJ1-1
clone_size: NA
cdr3_length: 12
v_call: TRBV30
d_call: NA
cdr3_aa: CAWSGGTTEAFF
cdr3_nt: TGTGCCTGGAGCGGGGGGACCACTGAAGCTTTCTTT

j_call: TRBJ2-1
clone_size: few
cdr3_length: 12
v_call: TRBV7-2
d_call: TRBD2
cdr3_aa: CASSPGGNEQFF
cdr3_nt: TGTGCCAGCAGTCCCGGGGGGAATGAGCAGTTCTTC

j_call: TRBJ2-7
clone_size: NA
cdr3_length: 15
v_call: TRBV27
d_call: TRBD2
cdr3_aa: CASTLHGRAPLEQYF
cdr3_nt: TGTGCCAGCACCTTACACGGGAGGGCCCCTCTCGAGCAGTACTTC

j_call: TRBJ2-3
clone_size: NA
cdr3_length: 14
v_call: TRBV6-2/TRBV6-3
d_call: TRBD2
cdr3_aa: CASSYGGSADTQYF
cdr3_nt: TGTGCCAGCAGTTACGGCGGGAGCGCAGATACGCAGTATTTT

j_call: TRBJ2-7
clone_size: NA
cdr3_length: 15
v_call: TRBV7-8
d_call: NA
cdr3_aa: CASSLGDRTYYEQYF
cdr3_nt: TGTGCCAGCAGCTTAGGAGACAGGACCTACTACGAGCAGTACTTC

j_call: TRBJ2-5
clone_size: NA
cdr3_length: 17
v_call: TRBV4-3
d_call: TRBD1
cdr3_aa: CASSQDPPTGVVETQYF
cdr3_nt: TGCGCCAGCAGCCAAGACCCCCCGACAGGGGTGGTGGAGACCCAGTACTTC

j_call: TRBJ1-1
clone_size: NA
cdr3_length: 13
v_call: TRBV6-4
d_call: NA
cdr3_aa: CASSDLGGTEAFF
cdr3_nt: TGTGCCAGCAGTGACCTTGGGGGCACTGAAGCTTTCTTT

j_call: TRBJ2-7
clone_size: NA
cdr3_length: 12
v_call: TRBV30
d_call: NA
cdr3_aa: CAWGAVIYEQYF
cdr3_nt: TGTGCCTGGGGAGCGGTGATTTACGAGCAGTACTTC

j_call: TRBJ2-3
clone_size: NA
cdr3_length: 15
v_call: TRBV24-1
d_call: TRBD1
cdr3_aa: CATSESGGVTDTQYF
cdr3_nt: TGTGCCACCAGTGAGTCAGGGGGCGTCACAGATACGCAGTATTTT

j_call: TRBJ2-1
clone_size: NA
cdr3_length: 17
v_call: TRBV25-1
d_call: NA
cdr3_aa: CASSEYLGGTPYNEQFF
cdr3_nt: TGTGCCAGCAGTGAATATCTAGGAGGGACCCCCTACAATGAGCAGTTCTTC

j_call: TRBJ2-1
clone_size: NA
cdr3_length: 15
v_call: TRBV4-1
d_call: NA
cdr3_aa: CASSQQTVSYNEQFF
cdr3_nt: TGCGCCAGCAGCCAACAAACGGTATCCTACAATGAGCAGTTCTTC

j_call: TRBJ2-2
clone_size: NA
cdr3_length: 15
v_call: TRBV6-5
d_call: TRBD1
cdr3_aa: CASSLGTGIPGELFF
cdr3_nt: TGTGCCAGCAGCCTGGGGACAGGCATCCCCGGGGAGCTGTTTTTT

j_call: TRBJ1-1
clone_size: NA
cdr3_length: 14
v_call: TRBV7-9
d_call: NA
cdr3_aa: CASSLSRGDTEAFF
cdr3_nt: TGTGCCAGCAGCTTATCTAGGGGGGACACTGAAGCTTTCTTT

j_call: TRBJ2-5
clone_size: NA
cdr3_length: 16
v_call: TRBV7-2
d_call: TRBD2
cdr3_aa: CASSLALAGGLETQYF
cdr3_nt: TGTGCCAGCAGCTTAGCACTAGCGGGAGGTTTAGAGACCCAGTACTTC